These 16 T cell receptor beta chains originate from one sample sequenced in a study of cytomegalovirus exposure and HLA in healthy donors. It was with 60 Vbeta and 13 Jbeta primers that the PCR ran. Assay: immunoSEQ multiplex PCR; the TCRdb copy retains only in-frame clones and omits some. The top ten clones hold around a tenth of a sample with roughly 100,000 clones, 65% to 80% of them seen once. Sequences were obtained from PBMCs. The receptors come from a woman younger than 35 in good health and CMV-seropositive.

The chain carries TRBV25-1 and TRBJ2-1, with a weak D call TRBD1 (6 bases). The CDR3 has 12 amino acids. V lost 4 bases, J lost 9 bases, and 10 bases lay in between. CDR1 and CDR2 from the germline V gene are MGHDK and SYGVNS. Here the CDR3 DNA reads TGTGCCAGCAGTGCCCAAGGGGGTGAGCAGTTCTTC. It codes for CASSAQGGEQFF.

This chain connects TRBV4-3 to TRBJ1-1; D gene unclear. Per the germline V gene, CDR1 is LGHNA and CDR2 is YSLEER. The CDR3 has 13 amino acids. Deletions cut 2 bases from V and 6 bases from J, with 10 bases between. Here the CDR3 DNA reads TGCGCCAGCAGCCAAAATCTTCTCTCTGAAGCTTTCTTT. Protein product: CASSQNLLSEAFF.

The J gene is TRBJ2-1, the V gene TRBV6-6; D gene ambiguous. The CDR3 contains 16 residues. CDR1 and CDR2 from the germline V gene are MNHNY and SVGAGI (reference sequence). Trimming left V 5 bases short and J 6 bases short, with 20 bases between. CDR3 nucleotides: TGTGCCAGCAGTGCGTGGGTCATCATTAGAGGCAATGAGCAGTTCTTC. This encodes CASSAWVIIRGNEQFF.

This clone was seen only once. The chain couples TRBV28 to TRBJ2-1; 8 nucleotides agree with TRBD2. The CDR3 spans 15 residues. From germline, CDR1 is MDHEN and CDR2 SYDVKM. The junction had 11 bases not matched to a gene; V was cut back by 10 bases and J by 3 bases. As DNA, the CDR3 is TGTGCCACCGGGGGGGGCAGAGACTTCTACAATGAGCAGTTCTTC. Its protein is CATGGGRDFYNEQFF.

This clone occurred a few times. V gene TRBV5-1 combines with J gene TRBJ2-7; D not resolved. Germline-derived CDR1 and CDR2 are SGHRS and YFSETQ. V was clipped by 0 bases and J by 7 bases, with 8 bases between them. The CDR3 extends over 12 amino acids. CDR3: CASSLDTAEQYF. The DNA for the CDR3 is TGCGCCAGCAGCTTGGACACAGCAGAGCAGTACTTC.

Remarks on this clone: The junction shows a germline mismatch at one end, possibly a read error. The V call is TRBV7-7, the J call TRBJ1-1, with D possibly being TRBD1 (5 bases). This CDR3 spans 13 amino acids. Germline V gene data show CDR1 as SSHAT and CDR2 as FNYEAQ (reference sequence). CDR3 region: CASSSTVGGEAFF. The CDR3, as DNA: TGTGCTAGCAGCTCCACTGTGGGGGGTGAAGCTTTCTTT. The full variable domain, in which reference TRBV7-7 and TRBJ1-1 provide the parts outside the CDR3, is GAGVSQSPRYKVTKRGQDVTLRCDPISSHATLYWYQQALGQGPEFLTYFNYEAQPDKSGLPSDRFSAERPEGSISTLTIQRTEQRDSAMYRCASSSTVGGEAFFGQGTRLTVV.

The rearrangement links TRBV6-5 to TRBJ2-3; 12 bases align to TRBD2. Germline-derived CDR1 and CDR2 are MNHEY and SVGAGI. The CDR3 is made up of 15 amino acids. Germline trimming cut 4 bases from V and 2 bases from J; bases unmatched to any gene: 1. CDR3 in DNA: TGTGCCAGCAGTTGGACTAGCGGGAACACAGATACGCAGTATTTT. Translated, it gives CASSWTSGNTDTQYF.

J is TRBJ1-2 and V is TRBV29-1; possibly TRBD1 for D (6 bases). This CDR3 spans 13 amino acids. The germline V gene has CDR1 SQVTM and CDR2 ANQGSEA. V was clipped by 3 bases and J by 2 bases, with 10 bases between them. Here the CDR3 DNA reads TGCAGCGTTGAGGGACATCGGAACTATGGCTACACCTTC. This gives the protein CSVEGHRNYGYTF.

The chain employs TRBV5-1 and TRBJ1-2; D may be TRBD1 (5 bases). Germline lookup yields CDR1 SGHRS and CDR2 YFSETQ. The length of the CDR3 is 15 residues. V was cut by 4 bases and J by 2 bases, with 15 bases left in between. The CDR3 nucleotides are TGCGCCAGCAGCCCCCCGACAGCGCTGAACTATGGCTACACCTTC. Translating it yields CASSPPTALNYGYTF.

The chain is built from TRBV10-3 and TRBJ2-1, with 12 bases that match TRBD2. With 3 bases clipped from V and 9 bases from J, the junction kept 3 bases outside the gene matches. The germline V gene has CDR1 ENHRY and CDR2 SYGVKD. The CDR3 is made up of 14 amino acids. The CDR3 loop reads CAISDLAGGSEQFF. The CDR3 DNA reads as TGTGCCATCAGTGACCTAGCGGGAGGGAGTGAGCAGTTCTTC.

This clone was observed a single time. CDR3 in DNA: TGTGCCAGCTCGTGGACTAGCGGGAGAGGAGATACGCAGTATTTT. It yields the protein CASSWTSGRGDTQYF. The rearrangement joins TRBV18 to TRBJ2-3, with 13 bases fitting TRBD2. V shed 6 bases, J shed 5 bases, and the junction held 5 bases outside the gene matches. Germline lookup yields CDR1 KGHSH and CDR2 LQKENI. The CDR3 extends over 15 amino acids.

The V and J genes are TRBV5-1 and TRBJ2-6, with 7 bases that match TRBD1. Germline CDR1 reads SGHRS; CDR2 reads YFSETQ. The V segment lost 3 bases and the J segment 0 bases; nucleotides outside the gene matches: 6. The CDR3 extends over 17 amino acids. The CDR3 loop reads CASSWTGLNSGANVLTF. CDR3 coding DNA: TGCGCCAGCAGCTGGACAGGACTCAACTCTGGGGCCAACGTCCTGACTTTC.

The chain carries TRBV7-2 and TRBJ2-5, with 9 bases matching TRBD1. Losses at the gene ends were 1 base for V and 1 base for J; bases not matched to a gene: 1. The CDR3 extends over 15 amino acids. Germline V gene data show CDR1 as SGHTA and CDR2 as FQGNSA. The CDR3 DNA is TGTGCCAGCAGCTTAGGGACAGGGGTCCAAGAGACCCAGTACTTC. It translates to CASSLGTGVQETQYF. The complete variable domain, with remaining parts taken from reference TRBV7-2 and TRBJ2-5, reads GAGVSQSPSNKVTEKGKDVELRCDPISGHTALYWYRQSLGQGLEFLIYFQGNSAPDKSGLPSDRFSAERTGGSVSTLTIQRTQQEDSAVYLCASSLGTGVQETQYFGPGTRLLVL.

The J gene is TRBJ1-5, the V gene TRBV9; D unclear. Germline V gives CDR1 SGDLS, CDR2 YYNGEE. The CDR3 covers 14 residues. V shed 0 bases and J shed 4 bases, with 8 bases lying between them. The CDR3 loop reads CASSVGLGNQPQHF. The CDR3 bases are TGTGCCAGCAGCGTAGGGCTCGGGAATCAGCCCCAGCATTTT.

This clone was found once. The chain joins TRBV5-1 to TRBJ2-7; 11 positions agree with TRBD2. The CDR3 runs to 13 residues. CDR1 is SGHRS, CDR2 YFSETQ, per germline. Unmatched junction bases numbered 3, after V lost 7 bases and J lost 3 bases. CDR3 DNA: TGCGCCAGCTCGACTAGCGGGAACTACGAGCAGTACTTC. Its translation: CASSTSGNYEQYF.

The chain links TRBV6-6 to TRBJ2-7; 8 nucleotides match TRBD2. Germline loops: CDR1 MNHNY, CDR2 SVGAGI (reference sequence). J lost 4 bases, V lost 0 bases, and 5 bases had no gene match. The CDR3 loop spans 15 amino acids. The CDR3 loop is CASSYSGLAPYEQYF. The CDR3 DNA sequence: TGTGCCAGCAGTTACTCAGGACTAGCACCTTACGAGCAGTACTTC.